This T cell receptor beta chain was recovered during a study of T cells in Graves' hyperthyroidism and ophthalmopathy (dated by TCRdb to the late 2010s). In terms of the full investigation: Peripheral blood samples were taken at the time of initial diagnosis, prior to any treatment. To identify TCR V-J signatures that set the groups apart, the researchers used a discovery cohort of 100 or so patients, made up of approximately 43 with Graves' ophthalmopathy and some 58 with stable Graves' hyperthyroidism. Prospective prediction of ophthalmopathy was tested in an independent validation cohort consisting of 18 to 20 hyperthyroidism patients and more than 15 patients who later progressed to ophthalmopathy. For training and testing, the roughly 93 patients in the discovery cohort were randomly divided in a 7:3 ratio. In addition, the study compared T-cell repertoires in thyroid tissue and in blood from roughly 6 Graves' hyperthyroidism patients. Once sampling was done, hyperthyroidism patients were given methimazole at a starting dose of 30 mg daily, whereas ophthalmopathy patients were given high-dose intravenous methylprednisolone. The paper reports TCR Vbeta CDR3 sequencing of roughly 140 peripheral blood samples: around 41 ophthalmopathy, over 70 hyperthyroidism and around 17 progressor patients. On the study overall, not on this receptor specifically: Most expanded thyroid clonotypes (frequency above 0.001) were also detected in blood, suggesting blood repertoires may reflect thyroid immune responses. Sample size was not statistically predetermined, and investigators were not blinded to group allocation. Ophthalmopathy was separated from stable hyperthyroidism by a 13 V-J signature model, with just over 85% sensitivity and about 81% specificity obtained in cross-validation and 80%/75% obtained in testing. In validation, progression to ophthalmopathy was predicted by the model with nearly 71% sensitivity and 72.22% specificity, a median of around 5.9 months before onset.

The germline V gene yields SGHRS for CDR1 and YFSETQ for CDR2. From the cysteine up to the phenylalanine, the CDR3 has a length of 14 residues. The only DNA kept is the CDR3, 42 bases in frame from the first base. TCR beta CDR3 regions were amplified from RNA transcripts. For the first round of RT-PCR on the TCR CDR3, the HTBI primer set was used together with the Qiagen OneStep RT-PCR kit. Libraries were constructed in a second round of multiplex PCR, after which size selection and purification were performed. The libraries were sequenced on an Illumina HiSeq2000 using paired-end 100 bp reads. Turning to the authors' computational methods: Raw data were processed with SOAPnuke, discarding reads with adapters, uncalled bases, mean Phred below 15, or no exact constant-primer or identifier match. High-quality paired reads were merged with COPE v1.2.5, and unique nucleotide sequences were defined as clonotypes. MiTCR v1.1 was used to align clonotypes to the IMGT TRBV, TRBD and TRBJ reference segments. The analysis was restricted to V-J combinations with a frequency above 0.0001, which together covered 99.2% of the repertoires. A TCS score was defined as the ratio of F50 (clonal expansion) to E x V (chaos), with BLOSUM62-based TCRdist applied between CDR3 peptides within each V-J. Welch's t-statistics and random forest reduced around 520 V-J features to roughly 13, which were used in a naive Bayes classifier (R e1071). The public reads were reprocessed in TCRdb via fastp at Q25 and MiXCR, keeping in-frame beta chains. Each CDR3 protein appears once, grouped with its most common genes and DNA. It is TCRdb's table, rather than the study itself, that gives the V and J calls and clone size. Recorded for this sample are over 700,000 distinct CDR3 sequences; around 19% of them occurred a single time. Of the sample, around 17% falls within the top ten clones.

This clonotype was counted many times. There is no known antigen for this receptor. A read error may produce the germline difference seen at one junction end. The hyperthyroidism patients were between 18 and 65 years old and newly diagnosed, with a disease duration of less than 2 months. Patients with uncontrolled infections, other autoimmune diseases, pregnancy or lactation were excluded. Diagnoses relied on clinical symptoms, serum thyroxine and TRAb, thyroid ultrasound and orbital computed tomography. For progressor patients, blood was drawn at the first diagnosis of hyperthyroidism, before any ophthalmopathy symptoms had appeared. PBMCs were isolated from about 10 ml of fresh peripheral blood by Ficoll-Paque density gradient centrifugation. Progressor patients were first diagnosed with Graves' hyperthyroidism and then developed ophthalmopathy during follow-up. Total RNA was extracted with Trizol reagent, and quality was checked on an Agilent 2100 Bioanalyzer.

The receptor was derived from a woman aged 50 to 60 with Graves' hyperthyroidism that later progressed to Graves' ophthalmopathy. This sequence uses TRBV5-1 and TRBJ1-1, and 9 junction bases match TRBD1. Sequencing was carried out using blood. The CDR3 protein is CASSLTGGDTEAFF. Read as DNA, the sequence is TGTGCCAGCAGTTTGACAGGGGGGGACACTGAAGCTTTCTTT.